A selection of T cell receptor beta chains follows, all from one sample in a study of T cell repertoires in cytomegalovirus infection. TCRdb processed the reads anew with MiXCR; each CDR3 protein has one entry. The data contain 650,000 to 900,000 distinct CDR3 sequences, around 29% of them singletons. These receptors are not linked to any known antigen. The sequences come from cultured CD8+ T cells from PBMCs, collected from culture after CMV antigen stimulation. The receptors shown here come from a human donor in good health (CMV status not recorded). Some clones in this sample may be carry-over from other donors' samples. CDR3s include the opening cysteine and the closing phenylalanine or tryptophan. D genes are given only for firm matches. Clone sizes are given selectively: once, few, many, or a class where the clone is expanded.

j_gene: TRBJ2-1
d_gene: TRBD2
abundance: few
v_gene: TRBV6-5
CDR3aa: CATFGTSGPYKQFF

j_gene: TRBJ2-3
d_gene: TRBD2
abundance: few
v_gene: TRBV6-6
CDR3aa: CASSLTIGGGSRDTQYF

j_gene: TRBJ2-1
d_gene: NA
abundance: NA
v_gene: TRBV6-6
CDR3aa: CASSHELYNEQFF

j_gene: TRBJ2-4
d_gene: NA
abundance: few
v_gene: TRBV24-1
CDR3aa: CATMELLAKNIQYF

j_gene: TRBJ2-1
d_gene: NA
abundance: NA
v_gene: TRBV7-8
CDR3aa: CASSLVVADSQFF

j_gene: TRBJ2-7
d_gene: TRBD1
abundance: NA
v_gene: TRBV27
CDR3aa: CASSPPTGYPYEQYF

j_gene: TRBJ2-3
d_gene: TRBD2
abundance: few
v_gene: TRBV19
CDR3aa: CASSIRSSGETFNTQYF

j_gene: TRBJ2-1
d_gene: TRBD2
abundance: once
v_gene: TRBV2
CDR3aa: CASTERGGPYNEQFF

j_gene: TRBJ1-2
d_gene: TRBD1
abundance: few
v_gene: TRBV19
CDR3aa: CASTGDRDGYTF

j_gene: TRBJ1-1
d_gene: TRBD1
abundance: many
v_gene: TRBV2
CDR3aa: CASNNRDRGWNTEAFF

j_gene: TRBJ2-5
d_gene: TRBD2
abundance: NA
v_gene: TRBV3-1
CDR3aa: CASSPTWASGDQETQYF

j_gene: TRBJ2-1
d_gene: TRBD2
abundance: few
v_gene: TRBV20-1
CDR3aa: CSARDLAGASSYNEQFF

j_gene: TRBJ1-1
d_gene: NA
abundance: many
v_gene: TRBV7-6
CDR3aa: CASSLKGEGVWTEAFF

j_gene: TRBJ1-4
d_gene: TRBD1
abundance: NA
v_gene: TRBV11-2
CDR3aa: CASSLGRQGAGEKLFF

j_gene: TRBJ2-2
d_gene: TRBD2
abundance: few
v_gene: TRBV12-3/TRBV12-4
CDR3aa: CASSFSAGGYTGELFF

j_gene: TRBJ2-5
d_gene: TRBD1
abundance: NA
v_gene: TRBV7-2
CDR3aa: CASSWETGGGETQYF

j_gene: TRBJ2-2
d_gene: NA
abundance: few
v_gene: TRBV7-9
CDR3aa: CASSLGRGWTTGELFF

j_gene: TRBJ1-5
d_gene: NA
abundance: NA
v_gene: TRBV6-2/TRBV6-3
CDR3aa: CASGERIHNQPQHF

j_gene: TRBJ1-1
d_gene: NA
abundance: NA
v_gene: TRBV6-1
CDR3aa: CASSEAPYGGTEAFF

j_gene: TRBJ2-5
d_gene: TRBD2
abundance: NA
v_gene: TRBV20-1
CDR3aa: CSARDGGVVAVQETQYF

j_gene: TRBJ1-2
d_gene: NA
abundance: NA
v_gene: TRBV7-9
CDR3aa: CASSLELGINGYTF

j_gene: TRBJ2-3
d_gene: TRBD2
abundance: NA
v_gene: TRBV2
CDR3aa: CASSERLAGLTDTQYF

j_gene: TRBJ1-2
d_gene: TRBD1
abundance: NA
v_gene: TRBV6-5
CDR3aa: CASSLRDRGHYGYTF

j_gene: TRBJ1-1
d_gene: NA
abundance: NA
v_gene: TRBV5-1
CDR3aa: CASSLLARGGTEAFF

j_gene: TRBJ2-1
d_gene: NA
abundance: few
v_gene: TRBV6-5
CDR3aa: CASSPNNGGFPHNEQFF

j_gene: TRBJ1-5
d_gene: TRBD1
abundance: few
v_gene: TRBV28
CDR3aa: CASSFPTGKSNQPQHF

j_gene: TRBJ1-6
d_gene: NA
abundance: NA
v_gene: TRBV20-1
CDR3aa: CSARDIKSSYNSPLHF

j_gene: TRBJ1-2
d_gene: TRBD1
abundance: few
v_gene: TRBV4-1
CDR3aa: CASSQPPGQGLNNYGYTF

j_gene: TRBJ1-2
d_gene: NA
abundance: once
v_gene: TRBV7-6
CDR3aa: CASSPGRGYYGYTF

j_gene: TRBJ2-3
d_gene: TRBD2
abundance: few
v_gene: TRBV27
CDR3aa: CASSPFTSADTQYF

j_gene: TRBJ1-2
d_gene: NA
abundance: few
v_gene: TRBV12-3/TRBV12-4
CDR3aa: CASSAAGIGSGYTF

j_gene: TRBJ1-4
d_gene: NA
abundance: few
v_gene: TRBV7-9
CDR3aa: CASSFPSGEKLFF

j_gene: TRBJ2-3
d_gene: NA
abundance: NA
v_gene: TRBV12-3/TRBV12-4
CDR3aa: CASRAAGEDTQYF

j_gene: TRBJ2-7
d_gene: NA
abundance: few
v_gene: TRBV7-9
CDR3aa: CASSLEGSGWYEQYF

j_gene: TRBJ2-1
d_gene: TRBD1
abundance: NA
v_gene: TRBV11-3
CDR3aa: CASSLVGQGAGNEQFF

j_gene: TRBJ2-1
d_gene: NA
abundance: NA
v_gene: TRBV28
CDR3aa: CASSLLRNNEQFF

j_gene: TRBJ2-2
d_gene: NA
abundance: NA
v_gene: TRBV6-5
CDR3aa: CASSDVVEYGGELFF

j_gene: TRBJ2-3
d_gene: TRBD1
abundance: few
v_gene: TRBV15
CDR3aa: CATAAGDRAADTQYF

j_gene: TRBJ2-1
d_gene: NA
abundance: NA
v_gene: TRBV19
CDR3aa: CASSSQGYVEQFF

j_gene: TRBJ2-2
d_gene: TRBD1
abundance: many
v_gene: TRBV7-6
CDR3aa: CASRDRDTGELFF